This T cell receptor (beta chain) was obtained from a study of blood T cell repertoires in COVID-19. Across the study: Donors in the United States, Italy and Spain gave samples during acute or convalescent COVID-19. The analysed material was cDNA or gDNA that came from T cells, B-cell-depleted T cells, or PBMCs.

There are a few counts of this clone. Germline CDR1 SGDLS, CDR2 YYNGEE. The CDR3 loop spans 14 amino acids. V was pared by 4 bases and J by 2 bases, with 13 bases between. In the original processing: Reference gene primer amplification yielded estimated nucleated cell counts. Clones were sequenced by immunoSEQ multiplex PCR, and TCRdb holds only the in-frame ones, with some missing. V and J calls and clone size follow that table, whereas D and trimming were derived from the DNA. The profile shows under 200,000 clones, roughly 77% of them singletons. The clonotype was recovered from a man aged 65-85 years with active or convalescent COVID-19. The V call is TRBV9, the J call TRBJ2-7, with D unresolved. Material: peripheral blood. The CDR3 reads CASSPHTSPYEQYF. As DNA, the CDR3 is TGTGCCAGCAGCCCGCACACCTCTCCCTACGAGCAGTACTTC.